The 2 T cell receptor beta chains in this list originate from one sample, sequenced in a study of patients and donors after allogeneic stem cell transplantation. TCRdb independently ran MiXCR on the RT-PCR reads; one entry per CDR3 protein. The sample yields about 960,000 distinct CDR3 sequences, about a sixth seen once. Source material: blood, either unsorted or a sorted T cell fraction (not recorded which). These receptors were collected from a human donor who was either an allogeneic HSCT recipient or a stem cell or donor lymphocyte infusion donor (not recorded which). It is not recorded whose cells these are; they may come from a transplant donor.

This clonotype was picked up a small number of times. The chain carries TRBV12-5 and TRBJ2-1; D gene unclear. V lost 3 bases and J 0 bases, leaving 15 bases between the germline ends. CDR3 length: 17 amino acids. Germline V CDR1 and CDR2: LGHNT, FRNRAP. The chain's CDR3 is CASGLVIRVASYNEQFF. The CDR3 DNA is TGTGCTAGTGGTTTAGTTATAAGGGTAGCCTCCTACAATGAGCAGTTCTTC.

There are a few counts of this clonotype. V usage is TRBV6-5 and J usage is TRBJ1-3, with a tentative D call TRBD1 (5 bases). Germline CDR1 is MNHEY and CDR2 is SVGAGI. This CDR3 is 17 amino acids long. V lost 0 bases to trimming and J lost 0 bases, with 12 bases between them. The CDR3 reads CASSYSPRGNSGNTIYF. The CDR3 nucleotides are TGTGCCAGCAGTTACTCGCCCCGGGGGAACTCTGGAAACACCATATATTTT.